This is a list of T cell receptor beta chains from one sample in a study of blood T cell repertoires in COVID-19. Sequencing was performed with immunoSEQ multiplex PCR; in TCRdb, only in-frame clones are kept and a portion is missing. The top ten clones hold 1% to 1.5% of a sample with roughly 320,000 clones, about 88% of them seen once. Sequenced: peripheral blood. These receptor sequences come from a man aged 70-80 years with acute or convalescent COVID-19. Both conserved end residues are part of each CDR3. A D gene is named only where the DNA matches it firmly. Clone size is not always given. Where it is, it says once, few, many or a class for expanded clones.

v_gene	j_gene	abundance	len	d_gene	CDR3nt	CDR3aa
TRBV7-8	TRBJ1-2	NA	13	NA	TGTGCCAGCAGTCCACAAGTTAACTATGGCTACACCTTC	CASSPQVNYGYTF
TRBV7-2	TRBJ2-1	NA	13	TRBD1	TGTGCCAGCAGCTGGGGACAGTACAATGAGCAGTTCTTC	CASSWGQYNEQFF
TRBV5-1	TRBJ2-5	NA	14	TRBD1	TGCGCCAGCAGCCCGGGACAGCCCCAAGAGACCCAGTACTTC	CASSPGQPQETQYF
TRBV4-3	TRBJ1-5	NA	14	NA	TGCGCCAGCAGCCAAGACAGGTTCAATCAGCCCCAGCATTTT	CASSQDRFNQPQHF
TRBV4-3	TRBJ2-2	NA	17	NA	TGCGCCAGCAGCCAAATGGGAAAACAGGGTGACACCGGGGAGCTGTTTTTT	CASSQMGKQGDTGELFF
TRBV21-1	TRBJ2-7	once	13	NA	TGTGCCAGCATGGTGGGGCCGGTGGACGAGCAGTACTTC	CASMVGPVDEQYF
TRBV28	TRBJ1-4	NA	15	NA	TGTGCCAGCACCAGATCCGGGACAACTAATGAAAAACTGTTTTTT	CASTRSGTTNEKLFF
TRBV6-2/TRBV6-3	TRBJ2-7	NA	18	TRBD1	TGTGCCAGCAGTTACCTTCCCGGACAGGGGACATGGACCTACGAGCAGTACTTC	CASSYLPGQGTWTYEQYF
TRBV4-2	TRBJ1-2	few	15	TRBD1	TGTGCCAGCAGCCAAGGGGACAGGGGGTCCTATGGCTACACCTTC	CASSQGDRGSYGYTF
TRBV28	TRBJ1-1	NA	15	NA	TGTGCCAGCAGACTACCAGGACAGATGAACACTGAAGCTTTCTTT	CASRLPGQMNTEAFF
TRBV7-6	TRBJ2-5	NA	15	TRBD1	TGTGCCAGCAGCCTTGGACAGGGGGCCAGGGAGACCCAGTACTTC	CASSLGQGARETQYF
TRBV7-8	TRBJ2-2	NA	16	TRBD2	TGTGCCAGCAGCTTATTAGCGGGAGGGATCACCGGGGAGCTGTTTTTT	CASSLLAGGITGELFF
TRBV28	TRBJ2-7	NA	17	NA	TGTGCCAGCAGTTTATTGGGGGAAGTCAGGGGTTGGTACGAGCAGTACTTC	CASSLLGEVRGWYEQYF
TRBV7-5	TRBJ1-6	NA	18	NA	TGTGTCAGAAGCCATAGGGGGGGGATTCGCCCCTATAATTCACCCCTCCACTTT	CVRSHRGGIRPYNSPLHF
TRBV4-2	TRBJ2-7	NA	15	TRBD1	TGTGCCAGCAGCCAAGAGGGACAGGGGGCTTACGAGCAGTACTTC	CASSQEGQGAYEQYF
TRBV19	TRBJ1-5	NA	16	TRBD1	TGTGCCAGTAGTATAACAGACAGGGGTGGCAATCAGCCCCAGCATTTT	CASSITDRGGNQPQHF
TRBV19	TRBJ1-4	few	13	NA	TGTGCCAGTAAGAAGCGAGATAATGAAAAACTGTTTTTT	CASKKRDNEKLFF
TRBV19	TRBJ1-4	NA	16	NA	TGTGCCAGTAGTATAGAGAAAACAGGCCCGGCTCGGAAACTGTTTTTT	CASSIEKTGPARKLFF
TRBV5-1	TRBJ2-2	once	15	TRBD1	TGCGCCAGCAGCCCGGGACAGGGGGCAACCGGGGAGCTGTTTTTT	CASSPGQGATGELFF
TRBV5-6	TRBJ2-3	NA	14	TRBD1	TGTGCCAGCAGTTGGACAGGGACGAAAGATACGCAGTATTTT	CASSWTGTKDTQYF
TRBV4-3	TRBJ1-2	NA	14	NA	TGCGCCAGCAGCCAAGATGTCCGATCGAGTGGCTACACCTTC	CASSQDVRSSGYTF
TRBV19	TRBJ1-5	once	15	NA	TGTGCCAGTAGTACAAACCAGGGGAGATATCAGCCCCAGCATTTT	CASSTNQGRYQPQHF
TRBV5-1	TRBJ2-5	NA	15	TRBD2	TGCGCCAGCAGCCAAGGGGCAAGCGGGATAGAGACCCAGTACTTC	CASSQGASGIETQYF
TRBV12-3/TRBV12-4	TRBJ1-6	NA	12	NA	TGTGCCAGCAGTTTCCCGGATTCACCCCTCCACTTT	CASSFPDSPLHF
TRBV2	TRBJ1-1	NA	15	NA	TGTGCCAGCCTAGAAAGAGCGACAGGTAACACTGAAGCTTTCTTT	CASLERATGNTEAFF
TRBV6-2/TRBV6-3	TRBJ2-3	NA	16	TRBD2	TGTGCCAGCAGCCCGGGTGGGACTAGCGGGCAGTATACGCAGTATTTT	CASSPGGTSGQYTQYF
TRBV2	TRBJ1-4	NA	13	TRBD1	TGTGCCAGCAGAAGGGGGCTGGAGGAAAAACTGTTTTTT	CASRRGLEEKLFF
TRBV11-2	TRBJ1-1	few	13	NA	TGTGCCAGCAGCTTTCAGGGGAACACTGAAGCTTTCTTT	CASSFQGNTEAFF
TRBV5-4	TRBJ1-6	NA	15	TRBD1	TGTGCCAGCAGACCCGGGACAGATTATAATTCACCCCTCCACTTT	CASRPGTDYNSPLHF
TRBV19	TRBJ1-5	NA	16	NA	TGTGCCAGTAACACGCGGTGGACAGTTAGCAATCAGCCCCAGCATTTT	CASNTRWTVSNQPQHF
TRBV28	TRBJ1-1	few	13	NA	TGTGCCAGCAGTTTTCTCAGGGCCGGGGAAGCTTTCTTT	CASSFLRAGEAFF
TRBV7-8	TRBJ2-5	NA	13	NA	TGTGCCAGCAGCAGCCGGGAGCAAGAGACCCAGTACTTC	CASSSREQETQYF
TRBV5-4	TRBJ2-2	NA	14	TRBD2	TGTGCCAGCAGCTTCCTAGCGGGAACCGGGGAGCTGTTTTTT	CASSFLAGTGELFF
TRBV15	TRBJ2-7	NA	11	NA	TGTGCCACCAGCACTTTCTACGAGCAGTACTTC	CATSTFYEQYF
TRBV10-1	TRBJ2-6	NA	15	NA	TGCGCCAGCAGCCCGGCGGATTCTGGGGCCAACGTCCTGACTTTC	CASSPADSGANVLTF
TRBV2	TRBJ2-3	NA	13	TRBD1	TGTGCCAGCGGGACAGGGTACACAGATACGCAGTATTTT	CASGTGYTDTQYF
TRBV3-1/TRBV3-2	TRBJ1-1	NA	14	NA	TGTGCCAGCAGCCAAATGTCGGGGAACACTGAAGCTTTCTTT	CASSQMSGNTEAFF
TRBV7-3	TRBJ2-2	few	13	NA	TGTGCCAGCAGTTACGCAGGGAGGCGGGAGCTGTTTTTT	CASSYAGRRELFF
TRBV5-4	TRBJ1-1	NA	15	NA	TGTGCCAGCAGCTCCCGTCCCCCAGGGGACACTGAAGCTTTCTTT	CASSSRPPGDTEAFF
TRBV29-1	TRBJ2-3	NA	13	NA	TGCAGCGCCACCGGGACTAGCACAGATACGCAGTATTTT	CSATGTSTDTQYF
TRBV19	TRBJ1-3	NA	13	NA	TGTGCCAGCGCCGCGGGACGGGGAAACACCATATATTTT	CASAAGRGNTIYF
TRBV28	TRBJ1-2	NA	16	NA	TGTGCCAGCACCACAACTGGCGGATTTGCTAACTATGGCTACACCTTC	CASTTTGGFANYGYTF
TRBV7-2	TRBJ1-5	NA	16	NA	TGTGCCAGCAGCTTTAGCGTGGGGGGGGGAGGTCAGCCCCAGCATTTT	CASSFSVGGGGQPQHF
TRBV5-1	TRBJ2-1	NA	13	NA	TGCGCCAGCAGCTTGGAGCAACCCAATGAGCAGTTCTTC	CASSLEQPNEQFF
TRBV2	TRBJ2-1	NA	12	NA	TGTGCCAGCAGTTACAGCGGCGGTGAGCAGTTCTTC	CASSYSGGEQFF
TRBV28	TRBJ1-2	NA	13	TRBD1	TGTGCCGCCCAGACAGGGAAGCACTATGGCTACACCTTC	CAAQTGKHYGYTF
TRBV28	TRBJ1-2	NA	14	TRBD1	TGTGCCAGCAGACCTAAACAGGGGTGGTATGGCTACACCTTC	CASRPKQGWYGYTF
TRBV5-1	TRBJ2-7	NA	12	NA	TGCGCCAGCAGCTTGGAACCGGGTAATCAGTACTTC	CASSLEPGNQYF
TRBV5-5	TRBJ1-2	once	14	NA	TGTGCCAGCAGCTTGGCTGGGGGGAACTATGGCTACACCTTC	CASSLAGGNYGYTF
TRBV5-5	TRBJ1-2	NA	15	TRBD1	TGTGCCAGCAGACAAACAGGGGTCTCTAACTATGGCTACACCTTC	CASRQTGVSNYGYTF